The 21 T cell receptor beta chains presented below share a single source sample, sequenced in a study of Tregs in tolerant kidney transplant recipients. Generated by immunoSEQ multiplex PCR, the TCRdb table keeps only in-frame clones and is missing some. This sample's table reports roughly 53,000 clones. This specimen consisted of CD4+ T cells from blood, obtained before the transplant. The receptor source for this set is a human donor who received a combined kidney and bone marrow transplant.

To note about this clone: The CDR3 goes on 3 residues after the read ends, and that part is filled in from the germline J gene. The genes are TRBV5-1 and TRBJ2-2; 8 nucleotides line up with TRBD2. This CDR3 comprises 15 residues. CDR1 is SGHRS and CDR2 is YFSETQ in the germline V gene. J lost 6 bases, V lost 1 base, and 5 bases had no gene match. The chain's CDR3 is CASSLSGGHAGELFF. The CDR3 bases that were read are TGCGCCAGCAGCTTGTCGGGGGGGCATGCCGGGGAG. Full variable domain (rest looked up from reference TRBV5-1 and TRBJ2-2): KAGVTQTPRYLIKTRGQQVTLSCSPISGHRSVSWYQQTPGQGLQFLFEYFSETQRNKGNFPGRFSGRQFSNSRSEMNVSTLELGDSALYLCASSLSGGHAGELFFGEGSRLTVL.

The CDR3 bases that were read are TGTGCCAGCAGCAAGAACGGGGGGGAGACC. As protein: CASSKNGGET. The full-length CDR3 reads as CASSKNGGETQYF. The chain couples TRBV6-2 or TRBV6-3 to TRBJ2-5, with TRBD2 matching over 7 bases. The read comes to an end 3 residues before the CDR3 does, leaving the germline J gene to fill in the end. V gave up 6 bases and J gave up 5 bases; unmatched junction bases: 6. CDR3 length: 13 amino acids. Germline V gives CDR1 MNHEY, CDR2 SVGEGT.

Details on this clone: The read gets to within 3 residues of the CDR3 end, and the germline J gene fills in the rest. Other DNA sequences in this sample translate to the same CDR3. The chain employs TRBV19 and TRBJ2-2; perhaps TRBD1 as D (5 bases). The V end was cut by 5 bases, the J end by 0 bases, with 7 bases between. This CDR3 has 14 residues. The V gene's germline CDR1 is LNHDA and CDR2 SQIVND (reference sequence). The DNA read from the CDR3 is TGTGCCAGTAGTTCCAGGGCGAACACCGGGGAG. It encodes CASSSRANTGE. The complete CDR3 sequence is CASSSRANTGELFF.

For this clone: The DNA ends 3 residues before the CDR3 does, and the rest of the CDR3 is filled in from the germline J gene. This chain connects TRBV20-1 to TRBJ2-3; D is uncertain. Trimming cost V 0 bases and J 7 bases, with 17 bases left between them. Per germline, CDR1 DFQATT and CDR2 SNEGSKA (reference sequence). There are 15 residues in the CDR3. CDR3: CSARDSGIPTYTQYF. CDR3 DNA, as far as it was read: TGCAGTGCTAGAGATTCAGGAATCCCCACGTATACG.

In regard to this clone: The read ends 3 residues shy of where the CDR3 ends; the end is completed using the germline J gene. This sequence joins TRBV5-1 and TRBJ2-2; tentative D call: TRBD2 (6 bases). CDR1 and CDR2 from the germline V gene are SGHRS and YFSETQ. The CDR3 extends over 15 amino acids. V was trimmed by 0 bases and J by 3 bases, leaving 9 bases between them. CDR3: CASSLVSGHTGELFF. The sequenced CDR3 bases are TGCGCCAGCAGCTTGGTTAGCGGCCACACCGGGGAG.

In regard to this clone: The read falls 3 residues short of the CDR3 end, and the missing part is taken from the germline J gene. The rearrangement uses TRBV11-2 and TRBJ2-3, with 7 bases fitting TRBD2. J was trimmed by 4 bases and V by 10 bases; bases with no gene match: 11. CDR1 is SGHAT, CDR2 FQNNGV, per germline. This CDR3 has 14 residues. The sequenced CDR3 bases are TGTGCCACCTCCCGCGGGGGTAGCGCAGATACG. This gives the protein CATSRGGSADT. The whole CDR3 sequence is CATSRGGSADTQYF.

Turning to this clone: The read comes to an end 3 residues before the CDR3 does, leaving the germline J gene to fill in the end. This chain links TRBV30 with TRBJ2-1; 10 positions match TRBD2. V lost 0 bases, J lost 9 bases, and 8 bases stayed unmatched. Germline CDR1 is GTSNPN and CDR2 is SVGIG (reference sequence). The CDR3 is made up of 15 amino acids. The part of the CDR3 DNA that was read is TGTGCCTGGAGTGTACTGTCTAGCGGGAGTCGTGAG. Encoded protein: CAWSVLSSGSRE. In full, the CDR3 reads CAWSVLSSGSREQFF.

Worth noting for this clone: Read sequence stops 3 residues before the CDR3 end, and the germline J gene provides the missing end. The chain couples TRBV7-9 to TRBJ2-2, with D possibly TRBD1 on 5 matching bases. Between the trimmed V and J ends, which lost 5 bases and 6 bases, there was a span of 10 bases. The germline gives CDR1 SEHNR, CDR2 FQNEAQ (reference sequence). The CDR3 covers 13 residues. The CDR3 DNA, read in part, is TGTGCCAGCAGCCCTGACAGCGCCGGGGAG. Protein product: CASSPDSAGE. The whole CDR3 protein is CASSPDSAGELFF.

Of note for this clone: The CDR3 end lies 3 residues beyond the end of the read and is filled in from the germline J gene. The rearrangement uses TRBV5-1 and TRBJ2-1; D might be TRBD1 (6 bases). This CDR3 comprises 14 residues. V was shortened by 2 bases and J by 3 bases, with 9 bases between the two germline ends. Germline V gene lookup returns CDR1 SGHRS and CDR2 YFSETQ. This CDR3 reads CASSLSGDYNEQFF. The covered CDR3 bases are TGCGCCAGCAGCTTATCAGGGGACTACAATGAG.

Notes on this clone: The read terminates 3 residues ahead of where the CDR3 ends, so the germline J gene completes it. The rearrangement joins TRBV20-1 to TRBJ2-1, with 12 bases identical to TRBD2. V shed 6 bases and J 6 bases; nucleotides not matched to a gene: 3. The length of the CDR3 is 13 residues. Germline CDR1 and CDR2: DFQATT and SNEGSKA (reference sequence). The covered CDR3 bases are TGCAGTGCCAGGACTAGCGGGGTCAATGAG. Translated, it gives CSARTSGVNE. The CDR3 in its entirety is CSARTSGVNEQFF.

The CDR3 sequence: CASSYGPGRDNQPQHF. The CDR3 bases that were read are TGTGCCAGCAGTTACGGTCCAGGGAGGGACAATCAGCCC. The rearrangement joins TRBV6-2 or TRBV6-3 to TRBJ1-5, with D perhaps TRBD1 (5 bases). The read ends 3 residues shy of where the CDR3 ends; the end is completed using the germline J gene. This CDR3 contains 16 residues. V lost 2 bases and J 3 bases, leaving 14 bases between the germline ends. CDR1 MNHEY and CDR2 SVGEGT come from the germline V gene.

As to this clone: The missing CDR3 end, 3 residues past where the read stops, is filled in from the germline J gene. The chain combines TRBV18 with TRBJ2-1; 15 nucleotides match TRBD2. The CDR3 spans 16 residues. Germline CDR1 and CDR2: KGHSH and LQKENI. Unmatched junction bases numbered 4, after V lost 3 bases and J lost 7 bases. This chain's CDR3 is CASSPGLAGGGNEQFF. The covered CDR3 bases are TGTGCCAGCTCACCGGGACTAGCGGGAGGAGGGAATGAG.

Details on this clone: From the germline J gene comes the end of the CDR3, since the read stops 3 residues before it. This rearrangement joins TRBV7-6 to TRBJ2-2; D gene ambiguous. The CDR3 runs to 11 residues. Germline V CDR1 and CDR2: SGHVS, FNYEAQ. Trimming took 8 bases from V and 6 from J, leaving 7 bases between them. The DNA read from the CDR3 is TGTGCCAGCTCTCCCCCCGGGGAG. Translated, it gives CASSPPGE. The CDR3 in its entirety is CASSPPGELFF.

Comments on this clone: Coverage ceases 3 residues before the CDR3 finishes, and the germline J gene fills in the end. This chain uses TRBV7-9 with TRBJ2-5, with TRBD1 as a possible D gene (5 bases). Trimming took off 5 bases at V and 2 bases at J, with 9 bases between the two ends. The CDR3 extends over 13 amino acids. CDR1 SEHNR and CDR2 FQNEAQ come from the germline V gene (reference sequence). The CDR3 sequence: CASSRQIQETQYF. Incomplete CDR3 DNA: TGTGCCAGCAGCCGACAGATACAAGAGACC.

Concerning this clone: The CDR3 extends 3 residues past the end of the read, so its final part is completed from the germline J gene. The rearrangement joins TRBV5-6 to TRBJ2-1, with D possibly being TRBD2 (6 bases). The V gene lost 4 bases and the J gene lost 4 bases, with 6 bases spanning the gap. CDR1 and CDR2 (germline): SGHDT, YYEEEE. This CDR3 has 12 amino acids. The CDR3 is CASSGTYNEQFF. Incomplete CDR3 DNA: TGTGCCAGCAGCGGGACTTACAATGAG.

Turning to this clone: The CDR3 end lies 3 residues beyond the end of the read and is filled in from the germline J gene. The chain uses TRBV19 and TRBJ1-5; 7 nucleotides line up with TRBD1. Losses at the gene ends were 5 bases for V and 0 bases for J; bases not matched to a gene: 4. The CDR3 contains 15 residues. CDR1 is LNHDA, CDR2 SQIVND, per germline (reference sequence). CDR3 in amino acids: CASSFGTASNQPQHF. The sequenced CDR3 bases are TGTGCCAGTAGTTTCGGGACAGCTAGCAATCAGCCC.

Remarks on this clone: The CDR3 extends 3 residues past the end of the read, so its final part is completed from the germline J gene. The rearrangement joins TRBV7-7 to TRBJ2-3; the match to TRBD1 covers 10 bases. The CDR3 is 14 residues long. Germline values: CDR1 SSHAT, CDR2 FNYEAQ (reference sequence). The V gene end was trimmed by 4 bases and the J gene end by 5 bases; junction bases not matched to a gene: 3. The part of the CDR3 DNA that was read is TGTGCCAGCAGCTACGGACAGGGGGTAGATACG. Amino acid sequence: CASSYGQGVDT. The CDR3 as a whole reads CASSYGQGVDTQYF.

As concerns this clone: Read sequence stops 3 residues before the CDR3 end, and the germline J gene provides the missing end. V is TRBV14 and J is TRBJ2-3; the match to TRBD2 covers 7 bases. The CDR3 consists of 20 residues. V trimming: 4 bases; J trimming: 2 bases; junction bases outside the gene matches: 21. Germline V gene lookup returns CDR1 SGHDN and CDR2 FVKESK. CDR3 DNA, as far as it was read: TGTGCCAGCAGCCCCCATCCTGGGCGGGGGAGACTAACCTTCACAGATACG. This sequence encodes CASSPHPGRGRLTFTDT. The entire CDR3 protein is CASSPHPGRGRLTFTDTQYF.

A word on this clone: The observed sequence ends 3 residues before the CDR3 terminus, with the missing tail filled in from the germline J gene. The chain links TRBV11-2 to TRBJ2-7; possible D gene TRBD1, 6 bases. Germline V gene lookup returns CDR1 SGHAT and CDR2 FQNNGV. This CDR3 is 15 amino acids long. V lost 6 bases, J lost 1 base, and 16 bases lay in between. CDR3 sequence: CASSLRQVSSYEQYF. The CDR3 DNA, read in part, is TGTGCCAGCAGTCTTAGACAGGTATCATCCTACGAG.

Turning to this clone: The CDR3 goes on 3 residues after the read ends, and that part is filled in from the germline J gene. The rearrangement joins TRBV7-2 to TRBJ2-7; D possibly corresponds to TRBD2 (6 bases). The CDR3 is 15 residues long. Looked up from germline, CDR1 is SGHTA and CDR2 is FQGNSA. V shed 3 bases and J shed 2 bases, with 14 bases lying between them. CDR3 residues: CASSFRGSGAYEQYF. The part of the CDR3 DNA that was read is TGTGCCAGCAGCTTCCGCGGTAGCGGTGCCTACGAG.

With regard to this clone: The read terminates 3 residues ahead of where the CDR3 ends, so the germline J gene completes it. The chain has TRBV18 and TRBJ2-7; D may be TRBD1 (6 bases). The germline V gene encodes CDR1 KGHSH and CDR2 LQKENI. Trimming took off 6 bases at V and 2 bases at J, with 11 bases between the two ends. This CDR3 comprises 13 residues. CDR3 DNA (partial): TGTGCCAGCTCGGACAGTTTAACCTACGAG. Its translation: CASSDSLTYE. The whole CDR3 protein is CASSDSLTYEQYF. Full variable domain (outside the CDR3, taken from reference TRBV18 and TRBJ2-7): NAGVMQNPRHLVRRRGQEARLRCSPMKGHSHVYWYRQLPEEGLKFMVYLQKENIIDESGMPKERFSAEFPKEGPSILRIQQVVRGDSAAYFCASSDSLTYEQYFGPGTRLTVT.